Listed here is a single T cell receptor (beta chain). The antigen this receptor binds is unknown. Qualities for individual bases were not recorded, and no much larger clone is one base off. In total, 666 healthy bone marrow donors made up the cohort. At the time of sampling, every cohort member was nominally healthy, though immune exposures that went unrecorded were likely present. The donor tested CMV seronegative and was one of the 352 seronegative cohort members. Every donor gave a peripheral blood sample, and the peripheral blood mononuclear cells from that sample were used for TCR beta sequencing. Genomic DNA extraction from the blood cell samples was performed with the Qiagen DNeasy Blood Extraction Kit. The library was prepared using the immunoSEQ multiplex PCR assay. A mixture of 60 forward primers for TCR Vbeta segments and 13 reverse primers for TCR Jbeta segments was used in the multiplex PCR. The CDR3 region of rearranged TCR beta genes was amplified from genomic DNA by a multiplex PCR assay. Amplified TCR beta libraries were sequenced as 87-base-pair reads on the Illumina HiSeq System. Per the original workflow: A later analysis counted approximately 74 million unique TCR beta chains across the approximately 700 repertoires, and around 9.9 million of these chains were shared by at least two donors. To remove PCR and sequencing errors, raw reads were error-corrected and collapsed into unique sequences using a nearest-neighbor algorithm that merged closely related sequences. CDR3 sequences were aligned to IMGT reference sequences to assign V, D and J gene segments. Each retained sequence needed at least a six-nucleotide match to both a V gene segment and a J gene segment. A rearrangement counted as productive if the CDR3 had no stop codons and remained in frame with V and J, and every other rearrangement counted as non-productive. CDR3 was defined by IMGT convention, running from the second conserved V-encoded cysteine to the conserved J-encoded phenylalanine. In an earlier analysis of 550 to 650 of the donors, sequences lacking an unambiguous match to a single V gene segment were excluded. An earlier analysis of some 500 of the donors classified V segments as functional when productive rearrangements were above 56.7% and as segregating when the standard deviation between donors was above 5%. To diagnose cytomegalovirus status from the catalog of TCR beta chain sequences, a statistical classification framework was built. V and J gene assignment, in a later analysis, came from comparing TCR nucleotide sequences with IMGT/GENE-DB human TR gene sequences. A later analysis assigned CDR3 sequences and most-parsimonious VDJ recombination scenarios with the TCRdist pipeline. In a later analysis, each TCR beta chain was defined by its CDR3 amino acid sequence together with its V-gene family, and reads without a unique V-gene family were excluded. As a way to deal with suspected cross-contamination and a sequencing artifact, a later analysis dropped 450 to 600 nucleotide sequences that were highly shared and had low generation probability. For each public chain, a later analysis derived a clonal expansion index from normalized ranks of inferred template counts within each repertoire. Generation probabilities in a later analysis came from a VDJ recombination model fitted to out-of-frame rearrangements, and those results were checked against IGoR. Hypergeometric tests were used in a later analysis to score TCR-TCR, TCR-HLA and TCR-CMV co-occurrence, with a repertoire-size bias correction applied to the TCR pairs. In a later analysis, false discovery rates were estimated by permuting HLA or CMV assignments 20 times. A later analysis grouped co-occurring TCRs with DBSCAN, adding TCRdist sequence similarity when clustering within HLA-allele-positive subsets. Repertoires with fewer than 30,000 or more than 120,000 public chains, plus five repertoires with anomalous nucleotide sharing, were excluded from co-occurrence clustering. As stored in TCRdb, this immuneACCESS dataset retains in-frame rearrangements with V and J assigned. A fraction of the clones does not appear; measured against another copy, unresolved V genes explain less than half of the discrepancy, and the remainder lacks a known reason. That table furnishes V, J and clone size, whereas the DNA furnished D and trimming. This sample comprises about 140,000 clones, about 85% of them detected only once. The top ten constitute around 3% of the sample.

This specimen comes from a study of cytomegalovirus exposure and HLA in healthy donors (dated 2017 in TCRdb). Background for the entire study: An earlier analysis of some 500 of the donors reported roughly 300 Gb of sequence data and more than 90 million unique TCR beta sequences from 150 million to 200 million T cells. In addition to the first cohort of roughly 700 subjects, a separate validation cohort of 120 different subjects was used. The study was designed to test whether signatures of past pathogen exposure could be identified by cataloging public T cell receptors. The study combined high-throughput TCR immunosequencing, statistical association of individual TCRs with disease status, and machine learning to predict cytomegalovirus infection status. The T cell repertoires of 550 to 850 subjects were profiled by immunosequencing and related to cytomegalovirus serostatus. A later genetic analysis used genome-wide SNP genotypes for about 60% of the 666 donors, treating that subset as a discovery cohort. Across about 370 genotyped donors of the cohort, an average of about 240,000 unique TCR beta nucleotide sequences per donor were sequenced, and roughly 18% of those sequences were non-productive. Approximately 300 gigabases of sequencing data and 70 million to 100 million unique TCR sequences made up an early release that covered several hundred HLA-typed donors. All discovery cohort repertoires had been generated using a single sequencing platform. The genetic ancestry cluster associated with self-reported Caucasian donors included about 81% of the 300 to 400 genotyped donors. To study patterns of TCR occurrence, a later analysis re-analyzed previously published TCR beta repertoires from under 750 donors and added high-resolution HLA genotyping. A few DR-DQ haplotypes were treated as single units for association and clustering because of strong linkage in the cohort. The later analysis used no new phenotypic data to find candidate immune exposures, relying instead on TCR beta sequences and their occurrence across donors. An earlier analysis of 587 of the donors used high-throughput TCR beta sequencing to judge whether each TCR beta V gene segment behaved as functional or pseudogenic. Alongside the repertoire data, information on donor age, sex, ethnicity and CMV serostatus was compiled. The number of typed donors differed by locus: about 620-630 for A, B, C, DRB1 and DQB1; some 540 for DQA1; fewer than 610 for DPA1; and about 450 for DPB1. HLA typing included class I and class II loci at four-digit resolution.

The investigation overall reported the following: In a later analysis, most CMV-associated TCR beta chains were found to appear HLA-restricted, with HLA associations seemingly driven largely by CMV exposure. The 87-base-pair reads could not distinguish some IMGT-functional V segments, including TRBV6-2 and TRBV6-3, so those segments were excluded. V-gene and J-gene trimming of TCR beta chains was associated with a missense DCLRE1C variant in a later genetic analysis, and the association was replicated in an independent cohort. It was suggested by the authors that the approach could potentially be generalized to other disease states and immunological phenotypes. In both the original and validation cohorts, the classifier was reported to diagnose cytomegalovirus status with high specificity and sensitivity. A later analysis reported that several top co-occurrence clusters appeared linked to parvovirus B19, influenza, CMV and Epstein-Barr virus. A cluster of highly shared sequence variants was judged likely to be a technical artifact of the sequencing pipeline. Immune exposure information for the cohort was limited to CMV serostatus. According to a later genetic analysis, donors in an Asian-associated ancestry cluster had fewer N-insertions in productive TCRs than the approximately 630-donor mean. In a later analysis, TCR association rates were found to vary across HLA loci, with the most associated TCRs seen for DRB1 alleles and the fewest for HLA-C alleles. This cohort had only TCR beta chains sequenced, and the lack of alpha or paired-chain data limited which features could be detected. In a later analysis, about 17,000 TCR beta sequences were associated with specific HLA alleles at a false discovery rate of 0.05. A further reported finding was that TCR beta sequences accurately predicted the HLA-A and HLA-B alleles for most subjects in the first cohort. Correlated functional status among segregating V segments might reflect linkage disequilibrium, but an unknown experimental factor could not be ruled out. Presence/absence analyses assumed roughly uniform sequencing depth across donors, an assumption that may not hold. When HLA alleles, especially DR and DQ, strongly co-occurred, TCR associations were difficult to assign to individual alleles. Most TCR sequences were seen in very few donors, while some public TCRs were found in many individuals. In a later analysis, HLA-associated TCR beta chains showed more clonal expansion and lower generation probabilities than non-associated chains that were equally common. A total of about 150 TCR beta chains were listed by the study as associated with cytomegalovirus. Because HLA typing was unavailable for some donors at each locus, only the typed subset was used in association tests. Over 15 rarely observed V segments, including chromosome 9 orphons, were excluded from the earlier analysis of approximately 600 of the donors because counts were too low. In an earlier analysis of fewer than 750 of the donors, most TCR beta V segments were observed in productive rearrangements about 90% or about 30% of the time, broadly matching IMGT annotations. Three of the identified cytomegalovirus-associated TCR beta chains were confirmed in vitro to be specific for cytomegalovirus antigens.

From the cysteine up to the phenylalanine, the CDR3 has a length of 16 residues. The sequence is cut down to CDR3 DNA, 48 bases in frame from base 1. Trimming takes 1 base off V and 4 bases off J; junction bases not matched to a gene: 6. As encoded in the germline V gene (reference sequence), CDR1 is SGHNT while CDR2 is YYREEE. The chain is made from TRBV5-4 and TRBJ2-3, with 10 bases matching TRBD2. The clonotype comes from a female donor in good health and CMV-seronegative. What was sequenced was PBMCs. CDR3 protein: CASSLPSGGAADTQYF. DNA sequence: TGTGCCAGCAGCTTGCCGAGCGGGGGGGCGGCAGATACGCAGTATTTT. Full variable domain (CDR3 extended with the reference TRBV5-4 and TRBJ2-3 proteins): ETGVTQSPTHLIKTRGQQVTLRCSSQSGHNTVSWYQQALGQGPQFIFQYYREEENGRGNFPPRFSGLQFPNYSSELNVNALELDDSALYLCASSLPSGGAADTQYFGPGTRLTVL.